This record concerns one T cell receptor beta chain sequence. Its antigen is currently unknown. With 7 bases clipped from V and 5 bases from J, the junction kept 8 bases outside the gene matches. The CDR3 covers 15 residues. In germline, CDR1 is SQVTM, CDR2 ANQGSEA. The source of the sample is a study of cytomegalovirus exposure and HLA in healthy donors. PCR was performed using 60 Vbeta and 13 Jbeta primers. Data came from immunoSEQ multiplex PCR; TCRdb stores just in-frame clones and leaves some out. This sample contains about 200,000 clones. Study outcomes and limitations: The Asian-associated ancestry cluster reportedly had fewer N-insertions than the approximately 670-donor mean in a later analysis. Researchers had no immune exposure information except CMV serostatus available. In a later analysis, at a false discovery rate of 0.05, roughly 16,000 TCR beta sequences matched HLA alleles.

The TCR was taken from a man aged 25 to 40 in good health and CMV-seronegative. Sequences were obtained from PBMCs. The chain couples TRBV29-1 to TRBJ2-1; 13 bases match TRBD2. CDR3 residues: CSGSRGTSGNNEQFF. The CDR3 DNA sequence: TGCAGCGGATCCCGGGGGACTAGCGGGAACAATGAGCAGTTCTTC.